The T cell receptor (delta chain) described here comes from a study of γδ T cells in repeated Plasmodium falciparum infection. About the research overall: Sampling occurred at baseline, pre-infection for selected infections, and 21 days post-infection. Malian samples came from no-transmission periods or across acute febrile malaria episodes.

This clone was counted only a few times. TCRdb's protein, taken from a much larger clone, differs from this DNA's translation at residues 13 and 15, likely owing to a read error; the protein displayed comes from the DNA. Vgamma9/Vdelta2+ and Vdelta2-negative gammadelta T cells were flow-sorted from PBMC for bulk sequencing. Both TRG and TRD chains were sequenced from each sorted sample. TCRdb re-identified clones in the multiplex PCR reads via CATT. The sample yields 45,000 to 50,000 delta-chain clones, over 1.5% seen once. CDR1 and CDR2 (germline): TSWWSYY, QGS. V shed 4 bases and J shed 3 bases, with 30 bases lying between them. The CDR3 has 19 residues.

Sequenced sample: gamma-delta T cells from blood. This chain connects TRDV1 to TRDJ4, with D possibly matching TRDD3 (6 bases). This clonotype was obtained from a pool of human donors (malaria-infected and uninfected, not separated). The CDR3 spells CALGVSFPPRTGRDGPLIF. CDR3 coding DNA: TGTGCTCTTGGGGTGAGCTTCCCACCCCGTACTGGGAGAGACGGACCCCTGATCTTT.